This T cell receptor (beta chain) appears in the sequencing data of a study of blood T cell repertoires in COVID-19. V lost 0 bases to trimming and J lost 0 bases, with 8 bases between them. The CDR3 covers 15 residues. The germline V gene encodes CDR1 MGHRA and CDR2 YSYEKL. Produced via immunoSEQ multiplex PCR; TCRdb's table is partial and in-frame only. The table shows about 360,000 clones, with around nine tenths occurring only once. This chain joins TRBV4-1 and TRBJ1-1, with D perhaps matching TRBD1 (6 bases). Input material: peripheral blood. The clonotype comes from a human donor in a cohort sampled during active COVID-19. This CDR3 reads CASSQEPGVNTEAFF. The CDR3, as DNA: TGCGCCAGCAGCCAAGAGCCAGGGGTGAACACTGAAGCTTTCTTT.